The TCR beta chain described here comes from a study of blood T cell repertoires in COVID-19. The overall study: Sources were T cells, B-cell-depleted T cells, or PBMCs; the material itself was cDNA or gDNA.

Only one count was recorded for this clone. CDR3 length equals 17 residues. CDR1 and CDR2 from the germline V gene are SGHTS and YDEGEE. Deletions cut 2 bases from V and 7 bases from J, with 22 bases between. Generated by immunoSEQ multiplex PCR, the TCRdb table keeps only in-frame clones and is missing some. The sample holds approximately 390,000 clones, about 83% seen once. The receptor was derived from a woman aged 50 to 60 who had recovered from COVID-19. The material sequenced was PBMCs or T cells enriched from blood (not recorded which). V usage is TRBV5-8 and J usage is TRBJ1-5, with a weak D call TRBD1 (5 bases). The CDR3 nucleotides read TGTGCCAGCAGCTTTATTCAGGGTTCGGGCTTTACGCAGCCCCAGCATTTT. Protein sequence: CASSFIQGSGFTQPQHF.